These 21 T cell receptor beta chains originate from one sample sequenced in a study of CD4 T cell repertoires in COVID-19. Here immunoSEQ multiplex PCR was the method, and the copy in TCRdb shows in-frame clones only, minus some. The sample has about 22,000 clones, roughly 84% seen once. The memory T cells were sequenced right after ex vivo isolation, without culture. The material was central memory CD4+ T cells from blood, obtained before the COVID-19 pandemic. These TCRs come from a human donor who had COVID-19.

The rearrangement links TRBV11-3 to TRBJ1-5, with 7 bases matching TRBD1. Trimming took 2 bases from V and 4 from J; bases not matched to a gene: 14. Looked up from germline, CDR1 is SGHNT and CDR2 is YENEEA. The CDR3 is 18 residues long. In DNA, the CDR3 is TGTGCCAGCAGCTTATTATGTTCAAACCTGGACAGGAATCAGCCCCAGCATTTT. Translation gives CASSLLCSNLDRNQPQHF.

The chain recombines TRBV6-6 with TRBJ2-2; 7 bases are a match to TRBD1. Germline trimming cut 4 bases from V and 5 bases from J; bases unmatched to any gene: 7. The CDR3 totals 15 residues. Germline CDR1 MNHNY, CDR2 SVGAGI (reference sequence). For the CDR3, the DNA is TGTGCCAGCAGTTCCGGGACAGTAATTACCGGGGAGCTGTTTTTT. It encodes CASSSGTVITGELFF.

V is TRBV6-5 and J is TRBJ1-1, with D possibly TRBD1 on 5 matching bases. V was pared by 7 bases and J by 6 bases, with 15 bases between. Germline CDR1 is MNHEY and CDR2 is SVGAGI. This CDR3 is 13 amino acids long. CDR3: CASNNPPGAEAFF. CDR3 nucleotides: TGTGCCAGCAATAATCCTCCGGGGGCTGAAGCTTTCTTT.

The DNA of the CDR3 is TGTGCCAGCTCACCGACTTGGACAGGGGGCGCGGATACGCAGTATTTT. Translated, it gives CASSPTWTGGADTQYF. This chain links TRBV18 with TRBJ2-3, with 11 bases aligning to TRBD1. J was trimmed by 6 bases and V by 3 bases; bases with no gene match: 8. The CDR3 runs 16 residues. Germline lookup yields CDR1 KGHSH and CDR2 LQKENI.

The chain is built from TRBV7-6 and TRBJ1-2, with 9 bases matching TRBD1. This CDR3 has 14 amino acids. The germline V gene encodes CDR1 SGHVS and CDR2 FNYEAQ. Trimming removed 5 bases from V and 4 bases from J; junction bases left unmatched: 5. CDR3 nucleotides: TGTGCCAGCAGCGCGGACAGGGGAGGCTATGGCTACACCTTC. It encodes CASSADRGGYGYTF. The entire variable domain, with the rest obtained from reference TRBV7-6 and TRBJ1-2, is as follows: GAGVSQSPRYKVTKRGQDVALRCDPISGHVSLYWYRQALGQGPEFLTYFNYEAQQDKSGLPNDRFSAERPEGSISTLTIQRTEQRDSAMYRCASSADRGGYGYTFGSGTRLTVV.

This CDR3 is CASSGPGQAGAEAFF. CDR3 in DNA: TGCGCCAGCAGCGGACCGGGACAGGCAGGGGCTGAAGCTTTCTTT. This chain links TRBV5-1 with TRBJ1-1; 8 nucleotides line up with TRBD1. This CDR3 spans 15 amino acids. The V segment lost 4 bases and the J segment 6 bases; nucleotides outside the gene matches: 11. In germline, CDR1 is SGHRS, CDR2 YFSETQ. Together with reference TRBV5-1 and TRBJ1-1, the CDR3 gives the full variable domain: KAGVTQTPRYLIKTRGQQVTLSCSPISGHRSVSWYQQTPGQGLQFLFEYFSETQRNKGNFPGRFSGRQFSNSRSEMNVSTLELGDSALYLCASSGPGQAGAEAFFGQGTRLTVV.

The V call is TRBV6-5, the J call TRBJ1-1, with D tentatively TRBD1 (5 bases). The CDR3 is 13 residues long. Trimming pared 7 bases from V and 4 bases from J, leaving 13 bases between. The V gene's germline CDR1 is MNHEY and CDR2 SVGAGI. CDR3 in amino acids: CASTRASPTEAFF. DNA for the CDR3: TGTGCCAGCACCAGGGCGTCTCCCACTGAAGCTTTCTTT.

This clone was seen only once. The rearrangement links TRBV5-1 to TRBJ1-1; D may be TRBD1 (6 bases). Germline V gives CDR1 SGHRS, CDR2 YFSETQ. The V gene lost 2 bases and the J gene lost 2 bases, with 16 bases spanning the gap. The CDR3 consists of 16 residues. CDR3 coding DNA: TGCGCCAGCAGCTTTGGGCCGGGGGGCGCTAACACTGAAGCTTTCTTT. Its protein product is CASSFGPGGANTEAFF.

This clone has a handful of counts. The chain combines TRBV19 with TRBJ2-7; tentative D call: TRBD2 (6 bases). The CDR3 has 13 residues. Trimming shortened V by 3 bases and J by 7 bases, and 13 bases separated the two germline ends. The germline V gene has CDR1 LNHDA and CDR2 SQIVND (reference sequence). The CDR3 sequence: CASSMGRDLEQYF. CDR3 bases: TGTGCCAGTAGTATGGGGCGGGATTTGGAGCAGTACTTC.

This CDR3 reads CASSPNPGQGQGYTF. The CDR3 bases are TGTGCCAGCAGCCCAAATCCTGGACAGGGGCAGGGCTACACCTTC. The chain uses TRBV9 and TRBJ1-2, with 9 nucleotides matching TRBD1. With 4 bases clipped from V and 8 bases from J, the junction kept 12 bases outside the gene matches. The CDR3 has 15 residues. Germline V gives CDR1 SGDLS, CDR2 YYNGEE.

This chain uses TRBV19 with TRBJ2-5; TRBD1 matches at 11 bases. J was trimmed by 5 bases and V by 3 bases; bases with no gene match: 2. This CDR3 is built from 14 residues. Per germline, CDR1 LNHDA and CDR2 SQIVND (reference sequence). In nucleotides, the CDR3 is TGTGCCAGTAGTATGGGGACAGGGGGGGAGACCCAGTACTTC. Encoded protein: CASSMGTGGETQYF. Full variable domain (missing parts from reference TRBV19 and TRBJ2-5): DGGITQSPKYLFRKEGQNVTLSCEQNLNHDAMYWYRQDPGQGLRLIYYSQIVNDFQKGDIAEGYSVSREKKESFPLTVTSAQKNPTAFYLCASSMGTGGETQYFGPGTRLLVL.

This clone appeared a few times. The chain recombines TRBV19 with TRBJ1-2; TRBD1 aligns across 7 bases. V was clipped by 5 bases and J by 4 bases; unmatched bases: 4. Germline loops: CDR1 LNHDA, CDR2 SQIVND (reference sequence). This CDR3 is 13 amino acids long. CDR3 amino acids: CASSPGQPYGYTF. The CDR3, as DNA: TGTGCCAGTAGTCCGGGACAGCCCTATGGCTACACCTTC.

This chain connects TRBV27 to TRBJ1-6; 10 bases align to TRBD1. The CDR3 sequence is 14 residues long. V was pared by 5 bases and J by 9 bases, with 4 bases of the junction left unmatched. Looked up from germline, CDR1 is MNHEY and CDR2 is SMNVEV (reference sequence). The CDR3 DNA sequence: TGTGCCAGCAGTGGGGACAGGGGCGGTTCACCCCTCCACTTT. It encodes CASSGDRGGSPLHF.

The J gene is TRBJ1-4, the V gene TRBV6-5; weak D call: TRBD1 (6 bases). This CDR3 spans 13 amino acids. The V and J ends lost 2 bases and 10 bases respectively, with 11 bases between them. Germline-derived CDR1 and CDR2 are MNHEY and SVGAGI. In nucleotides, the CDR3 is TGTGCCAGCAGTTACACGCAGGGGTCAAAACTGTTTTTT. Its translation: CASSYTQGSKLFF.

The chain links TRBV30 to TRBJ2-1, with TRBD2 identical over 9 bases. CDR3 size: 15 residues. CDR1 GTSNPN and CDR2 SVGIG come from the germline V gene (reference sequence). V dropped 3 bases and J dropped 3; count of bases not matched to a gene: 6. CDR3 residues: CAWRTTSGIYNEQFF. Here the CDR3 DNA reads TGTGCCTGGAGAACGACTAGCGGAATCTACAATGAGCAGTTCTTC.

The J gene is TRBJ2-2, the V gene TRBV19, with TRBD1 matching over 7 bases. The CDR3 has 16 amino acids. V was pared by 3 bases and J by 2 bases, with 6 bases of the junction left unmatched. From germline, CDR1 is LNHDA and CDR2 SQIVND (reference sequence). The CDR3 nucleotides are TGTGCCAGTAGTATTGGGGGACAGATTAACACCGGGGAGCTGTTTTTT. Translated: CASSIGGQINTGELFF.

The chain combines TRBV15 with TRBJ2-1, with a tentative D call TRBD1 (5 bases). This CDR3 is built from 14 residues. V was shortened by 4 bases and J by 6 bases, with 13 bases between the two germline ends. The germline gives CDR1 LNHNV, CDR2 YYDKDF (reference sequence). DNA for the CDR3: TGTGCCACCAGCAACCAGGGTTGGGGCAATGAGCAGTTCTTC. Translation gives CATSNQGWGNEQFF.

This clone was detected a few times. V and J are TRBV18 and TRBJ1-2; 7 bases match TRBD1. Germline CDR1 and CDR2: KGHSH and LQKENI. Unmatched junction bases numbered 8, after V lost 5 bases and J lost 5 bases. The CDR3 is 14 amino acids. As DNA, the CDR3 is TGTGCCAGCTCAGCAGAGACAGGGATTTATGGCTACACCTTC. Translated, it gives CASSAETGIYGYTF.

This chain joins TRBV2 and TRBJ2-3, with 7 bases matching TRBD1. The CDR3 extends over 15 amino acids. Germline V CDR1 and CDR2: SNHLY, FYNNEI. V shed 4 bases and J 0 bases; nucleotides not matched to a gene: 4. The CDR3 here is CASSVEGASTDTQYF. CDR3 DNA sequence: TGTGCCAGCAGTGTTGAGGGGGCGAGCACAGATACGCAGTATTTT.

The chain combines TRBV2 with TRBJ1-2, with D perhaps TRBD1 (5 bases). The germline CDR1 and CDR2 sequences are SNHLY and FYNNEI. Trimming left V 6 bases short and J 9 bases short, with 14 bases between. CDR3 size: 12 residues. This CDR3 is CASRKTQDRYTF. CDR3 DNA sequence: TGTGCCAGCAGGAAGACACAGGATCGCTACACCTTC.

V and J are TRBV5-4 and TRBJ2-1, with D unresolved. The V end was cut by 2 bases, the J end by 8 bases, with 8 bases between. The CDR3 loop spans 12 amino acids. The germline CDR1 and CDR2 sequences are SGHNT and YYREEE (reference sequence). The CDR3 protein is CASSFTEYEQFF. CDR3 nucleotide sequence: TGTGCCAGCAGCTTTACGGAGTATGAGCAGTTCTTC.